These T cell receptor beta chains were read from a single sample in a study of cytomegalovirus exposure and HLA in healthy donors. TCRdb's copy holds only in-frame clones and misses some; the assay was immunoSEQ multiplex PCR. This table holds around 150,000 clones, approximately 60% found once. The sample was PBMCs. The receptors derive from a human donor in good health. Both conserved end residues are part of each CDR3. The D gene is left open where the match is weak. Clone size is not always given. Where it is, it says once, few, many or a class for expanded clones.

length	D	size	J	V	CDR3	DNA
15	TRBD1	.	TRBJ2-1	TRBV7-3	CASSLLGQGYNEQFF	TGTGCCAGCAGCTTACTGGGACAGGGGTACAATGAGCAGTTCTTC
15	.	.	TRBJ2-3	TRBV10-3	CASRPTGDGTDTQYF	TGTGCCAGCCGTCCTACGGGAGATGGCACAGATACGCAGTATTTT
15	TRBD2	.	TRBJ2-3	TRBV5-1	CASTETSGSTDTQYF	TGCGCCAGCACCGAGACTAGCGGGAGTACAGATACGCAGTATTTT
15	.	.	TRBJ2-7	TRBV27	CASSLAGQYSYEQYF	TGTGCCAGCAGTTTAGCAGGACAGTACTCCTACGAGCAGTACTTC
13	TRBD1	.	TRBJ2-1	TRBV7-9	CASSSGQGAGGFF	TGTGCCAGCAGCAGTGGACAGGGGGCGGGGGGGTTCTTC
14	.	once	TRBJ1-2	TRBV5-1	CASTTRAGVYGYTF	TGCGCCAGCACCACCCGGGCAGGGGTCTATGGCTACACCTTC
14	TRBD1	.	TRBJ1-2	TRBV28	CASSQGQGRYGYTF	TGTGCCAGCAGCCAAGGACAGGGTCGCTATGGCTACACCTTC
16	TRBD1	.	TRBJ1-3	TRBV15	CATSAGGLSSGNTIYF	TGTGCCACCAGCGCAGGGGGCCTCAGCTCTGGAAACACCATATATTTT
13	.	few	TRBJ2-1	TRBV7-2	CASSLGVFGEQFF	TGTGCCAGCAGCTTAGGTGTTTTCGGGGAGCAGTTCTTC
14	TRBD2	.	TRBJ2-1	TRBV9	CASSRSGSNNEQFF	TGTGCCAGCAGCCGTAGCGGGAGTAACAATGAGCAGTTCTTC
14	TRBD1	.	TRBJ1-4	TRBV19	CATARDRGNEKLFF	TGTGCCACCGCCAGGGACAGGGGTAATGAAAAACTGTTTTTT
11	.	once	TRBJ2-5	TRBV28	CASSETGTQYF	TGTGCCAGCAGCGAGACTGGGACCCAGTACTTC
16	.	.	TRBJ2-3	TRBV11-1	CASSLAGGTSTDTQYF	TGTGCCAGCAGCTTAGCTGGCGGTACTAGCACAGATACGCAGTATTTT
15	TRBD2	once	TRBJ2-7	TRBV28	CASTSWGGNSYEQYF	TGTGCCAGCACCTCCTGGGGGGGGAACTCCTACGAGCAGTACTTC
15	TRBD2	.	TRBJ2-1	TRBV27	CASSLLAGGYNEQFF	TGTGCCAGCAGTTTACTAGCGGGAGGCTACAATGAGCAGTTCTTC
12	.	.	TRBJ1-2	TRBV7-9	CATDPRGHGYTF	TGTGCCACCGACCCTAGGGGCCACGGCTACACCTTC
13	TRBD2	.	TRBJ2-1	TRBV9	CASSVASGAEQFF	TGTGCCAGCAGCGTGGCTAGCGGGGCTGAGCAGTTCTTC
16	.	.	TRBJ1-4	TRBV11-3	CASSHTQGKGDEKLFF	TGTGCCAGCAGCCATACTCAGGGGAAAGGGGATGAAAAACTGTTTTTT
20	TRBD1	.	TRBJ2-3	TRBV28	CASSLLPGQGKTKGTDTQYF	TGTGCCAGCAGTTTATTACCGGGACAGGGAAAGACAAAGGGGACAGATACGCAGTATTTT
10	.	few	TRBJ2-1	TRBV20-1	CSAPDNEQFF	TGCAGTGCTCCTGACAATGAGCAGTTCTTC